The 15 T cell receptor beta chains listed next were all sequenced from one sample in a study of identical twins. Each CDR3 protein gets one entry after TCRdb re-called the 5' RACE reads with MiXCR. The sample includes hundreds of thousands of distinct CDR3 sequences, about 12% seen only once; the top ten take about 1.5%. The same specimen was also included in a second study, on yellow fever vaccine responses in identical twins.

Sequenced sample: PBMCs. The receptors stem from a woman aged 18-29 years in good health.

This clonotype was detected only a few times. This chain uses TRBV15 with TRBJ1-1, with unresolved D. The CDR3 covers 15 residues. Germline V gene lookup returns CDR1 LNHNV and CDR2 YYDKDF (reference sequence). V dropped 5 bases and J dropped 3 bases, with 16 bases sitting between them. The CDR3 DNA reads TGTGCCACCAGCGAAGGCGGGGTTCGGCACACTGAAGCTTTCTTT. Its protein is CATSEGGVRHTEAFF.

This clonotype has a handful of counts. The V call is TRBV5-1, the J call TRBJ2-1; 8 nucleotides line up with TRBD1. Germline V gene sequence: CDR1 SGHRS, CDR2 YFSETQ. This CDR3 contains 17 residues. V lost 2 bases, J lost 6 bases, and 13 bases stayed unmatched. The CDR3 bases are TGCGCCAGCAGCTTCCCTACCTTTCAGGGGGCGGCCAATGAGCAGTTCTTC. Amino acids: CASSFPTFQGAANEQFF.

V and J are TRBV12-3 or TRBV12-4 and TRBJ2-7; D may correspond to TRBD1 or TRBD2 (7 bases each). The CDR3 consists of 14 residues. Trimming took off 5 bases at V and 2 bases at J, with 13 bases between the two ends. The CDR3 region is CASSPSGGAYEQYF. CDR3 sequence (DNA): TGTGCCAGCAGTCCGTCAGGGGGGGCCTACGAGCAGTACTTC.

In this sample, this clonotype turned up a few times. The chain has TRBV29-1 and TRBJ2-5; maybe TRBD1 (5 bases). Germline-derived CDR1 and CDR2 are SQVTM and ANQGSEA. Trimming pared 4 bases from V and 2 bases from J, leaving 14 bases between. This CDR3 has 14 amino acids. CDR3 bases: TGCAGCGTTGGAGCAGGGTCTGTACAAGAGACCCAGTACTTC. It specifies CSVGAGSVQETQYF.

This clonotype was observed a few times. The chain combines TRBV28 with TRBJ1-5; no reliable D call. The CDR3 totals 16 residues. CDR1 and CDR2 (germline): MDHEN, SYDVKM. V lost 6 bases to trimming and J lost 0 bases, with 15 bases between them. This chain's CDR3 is CASSAEDTYSNQPQHF. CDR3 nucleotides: TGTGCCAGCAGCGCCGAGGATACTTATAGCAATCAGCCCCAGCATTTT.

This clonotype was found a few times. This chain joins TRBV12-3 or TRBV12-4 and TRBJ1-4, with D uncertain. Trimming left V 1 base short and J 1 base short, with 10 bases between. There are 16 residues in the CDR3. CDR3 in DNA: TGTGCCAGCAGTTTAGGTTTGGGAGTAACTAATGAAAAACTGTTTTTT. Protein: CASSLGLGVTNEKLFF.

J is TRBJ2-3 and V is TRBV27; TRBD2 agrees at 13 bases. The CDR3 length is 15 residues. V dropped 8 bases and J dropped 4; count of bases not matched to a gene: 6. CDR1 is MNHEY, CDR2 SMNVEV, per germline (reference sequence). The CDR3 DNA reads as TGTGCCAGCCATGCGGGACTAGCGGGGCCAGATACGCAGTATTTT. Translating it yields CASHAGLAGPDTQYF.

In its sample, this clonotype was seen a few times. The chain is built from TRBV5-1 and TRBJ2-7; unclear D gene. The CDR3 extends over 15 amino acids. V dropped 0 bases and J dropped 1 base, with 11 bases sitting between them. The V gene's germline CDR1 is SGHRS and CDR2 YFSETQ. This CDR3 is CASSLGGLGSYEQYF. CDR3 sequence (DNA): TGCGCCAGCAGCTTGGGGGGTCTGGGGTCCTACGAGCAGTACTTC.

The CDR3 sequence is CASSQRVNYGYTF. The CDR3 DNA sequence: TGTGCCAGCAGCCAGAGGGTGAACTATGGCTACACCTTC. The gene calls are TRBV3-1 and TRBJ1-2; D is unresolved. The germline V gene encodes CDR1 LGHDT and CDR2 YNNKEL (reference sequence). CDR3 length: 13 amino acids. Trimming cost V 3 bases and J 2 bases, with 7 bases left between them.

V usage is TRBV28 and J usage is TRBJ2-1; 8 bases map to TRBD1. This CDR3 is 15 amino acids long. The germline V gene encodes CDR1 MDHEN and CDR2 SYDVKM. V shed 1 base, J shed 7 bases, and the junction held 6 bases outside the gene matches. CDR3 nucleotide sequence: TGTGCCAGCAGTTTATCAGGGGGCACTTGGAATGAGCAGTTCTTC. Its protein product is CASSLSGGTWNEQFF.

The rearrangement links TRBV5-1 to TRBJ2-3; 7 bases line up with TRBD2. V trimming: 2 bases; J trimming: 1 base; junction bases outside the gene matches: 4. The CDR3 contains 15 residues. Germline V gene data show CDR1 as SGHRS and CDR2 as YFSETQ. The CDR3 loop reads CASSFGGSRTDTQYF. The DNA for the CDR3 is TGCGCCAGCAGCTTCGGCGGGAGTCGCACAGATACGCAGTATTTT.

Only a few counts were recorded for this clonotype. CDR3 protein: CATSDSGGQQFF. CDR3 DNA sequence: TGTGCCACCAGTGACTCAGGGGGGCAGCAGTTCTTC. The chain links TRBV24-1 to TRBJ2-1; D is perhaps TRBD1 (7 bases). Trimming took 4 bases from V and 11 from J, leaving 11 bases between them. This CDR3 spans 12 amino acids. CDR1 is KGHDR, CDR2 SFDVKD, per germline.

CDR3 sequence: CASSSHLQGSLHF. CDR3 coding DNA: TGTGCCAGCAGTTCACACTTACAGGGAAGCCTCCACTTT. The chain couples TRBV6-6 to TRBJ1-6, with D possibly being TRBD1 (6 bases). Germline V gene lookup returns CDR1 MNHNY and CDR2 SVGAGI (reference sequence). CDR3 length: 13 residues. Trimming removed 4 bases from V and 15 bases from J, with 16 bases in between.

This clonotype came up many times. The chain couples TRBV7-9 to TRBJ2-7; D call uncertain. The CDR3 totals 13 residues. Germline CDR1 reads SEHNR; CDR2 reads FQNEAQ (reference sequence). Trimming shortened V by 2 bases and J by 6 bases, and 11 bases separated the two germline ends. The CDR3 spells CASSLPKVAEQYF. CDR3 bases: TGTGCCAGCAGCTTACCCAAAGTGGCCGAGCAGTACTTC. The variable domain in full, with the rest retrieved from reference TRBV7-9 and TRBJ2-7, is DTGVSQNPRHKITKRGQNVTFRCDPISEHNRLYWYRQTLGQGPEFLTYFQNEAQLEKSRLLSDRFSAERPKGSFSTLEIQRTEQGDSAMYLCASSLPKVAEQYFGPGTRLTVT.

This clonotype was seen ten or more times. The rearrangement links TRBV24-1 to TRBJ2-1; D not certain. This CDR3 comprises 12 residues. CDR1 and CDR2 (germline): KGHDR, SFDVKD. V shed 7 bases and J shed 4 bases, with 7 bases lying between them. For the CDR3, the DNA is TGTGCCACCAGCCGATCGTACAATGAGCAGTTCTTC. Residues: CATSRSYNEQFF.